Shown below are 3 T cell receptor beta chains from a single sample sequenced in a study of beta chain features in type 1 diabetes. Study-level points and caveats: In every one of the four CD4+ subsets, TCRB CDR3s were moderately but significantly shorter in Type 1 diabetes patients.

Antigens of these TCRs are unknown. The sequenced template was cDNA made from the entire isolated RNA. Assay: immunoSEQ multiplex PCR; the TCRdb copy retains only in-frame clones and omits some. The data contain roughly 330,000 clones, approximately 12% of them singletons. Sequencing was done on a sample of naive CD4+ T cells from blood. The origin of the receptors is a young woman with type 1 diabetes.

The table lists this clone with a few counts. This chain links TRBV7-2 with TRBJ2-2, with 8 nucleotides matching TRBD2. V lost 0 bases, J lost 4 bases, and 4 bases stayed unmatched. This CDR3 region has 16 residues. Germline loops: CDR1 SGHTA, CDR2 FQGNSA. The CDR3 protein is CASSLAPGLVTGELFF. CDR3 DNA sequence: TGTGCCAGCAGCTTAGCCCCGGGACTAGTCACCGGGGAGCTGTTTTTT.

The gene calls are TRBV30 and TRBJ1-1; TRBD1 matches at 8 bases. The V and J ends lost 1 base and 3 bases, in that order; junction bases with no gene match: 7. The CDR3 contains 15 residues. The V gene's germline CDR1 is GTSNPN and CDR2 SVGIG (reference sequence). The CDR3 DNA follows: TGTGCCTGGAGTGGCGGACAGGGCCTGGACACTGAAGCTTTCTTT. As protein: CAWSGGQGLDTEAFF.

This clone was detected a few times. The chain employs TRBV29-1 and TRBJ2-2, with 7 bases identical to TRBD2. Germline V gene lookup returns CDR1 SQVTM and CDR2 ANQGSEA. The CDR3 sequence is 14 residues long. The V and J ends lost 1 base and 5 bases, in that order; junction bases with no gene match: 4. The DNA of the CDR3 is TGCAGCGTTGAAGTGGCGGGAGAAACCGGGGAGCTGTTTTTT. Translation: CSVEVAGETGELFF.